This T cell receptor (beta chain) comes out of a study of tumor-infiltrating lymphocytes in oesophageal squamous cell carcinoma (dated by TCRdb to between 2015 and 2016). The method behind the library was PCR. The sample was run on an Illumina HiSeq 2000. TCRdb trimmed public reads at Q25 via fastp, called clones via MiXCR and kept in-frame beta chains. Identical CDR3 protein sequences are pooled into one entry, listed with their most common genes and DNA. The sample includes over 10,000 distinct CDR3 sequences, with less than 55% observed a single time. 35% to 50% of the sample is in the top ten clones. Regarding this clonotype: The antigen it recognizes is unknown. Base qualities are not at hand, and no much larger clone is one base apart.

Sequences were obtained from esophageal tumor tissue. The clonotype was recovered from a female donor with esophageal squamous cell carcinoma.

The CDR3 is CASSPESDSAIQYF. The sequenced DNA is TGTGCCAGCAGCCCAGAGTCAGACAGCGCCATTCAGTACTTC. The chain joins TRBV28 to TRBJ2-4; matching of 5 bases hints at TRBD1 as the D gene. From a lookup of the germline V gene, CDR1 and CDR2 are MDHEN and SYDVKM. From its cysteine to its phenylalanine, the CDR3 spans 14 amino acids. Left in the record is the CDR3 DNA by itself, 42 bases read in frame from the first base. The trim is 6 bases for V and 9 bases for J, with a gap of 18 bases between the germline ends.